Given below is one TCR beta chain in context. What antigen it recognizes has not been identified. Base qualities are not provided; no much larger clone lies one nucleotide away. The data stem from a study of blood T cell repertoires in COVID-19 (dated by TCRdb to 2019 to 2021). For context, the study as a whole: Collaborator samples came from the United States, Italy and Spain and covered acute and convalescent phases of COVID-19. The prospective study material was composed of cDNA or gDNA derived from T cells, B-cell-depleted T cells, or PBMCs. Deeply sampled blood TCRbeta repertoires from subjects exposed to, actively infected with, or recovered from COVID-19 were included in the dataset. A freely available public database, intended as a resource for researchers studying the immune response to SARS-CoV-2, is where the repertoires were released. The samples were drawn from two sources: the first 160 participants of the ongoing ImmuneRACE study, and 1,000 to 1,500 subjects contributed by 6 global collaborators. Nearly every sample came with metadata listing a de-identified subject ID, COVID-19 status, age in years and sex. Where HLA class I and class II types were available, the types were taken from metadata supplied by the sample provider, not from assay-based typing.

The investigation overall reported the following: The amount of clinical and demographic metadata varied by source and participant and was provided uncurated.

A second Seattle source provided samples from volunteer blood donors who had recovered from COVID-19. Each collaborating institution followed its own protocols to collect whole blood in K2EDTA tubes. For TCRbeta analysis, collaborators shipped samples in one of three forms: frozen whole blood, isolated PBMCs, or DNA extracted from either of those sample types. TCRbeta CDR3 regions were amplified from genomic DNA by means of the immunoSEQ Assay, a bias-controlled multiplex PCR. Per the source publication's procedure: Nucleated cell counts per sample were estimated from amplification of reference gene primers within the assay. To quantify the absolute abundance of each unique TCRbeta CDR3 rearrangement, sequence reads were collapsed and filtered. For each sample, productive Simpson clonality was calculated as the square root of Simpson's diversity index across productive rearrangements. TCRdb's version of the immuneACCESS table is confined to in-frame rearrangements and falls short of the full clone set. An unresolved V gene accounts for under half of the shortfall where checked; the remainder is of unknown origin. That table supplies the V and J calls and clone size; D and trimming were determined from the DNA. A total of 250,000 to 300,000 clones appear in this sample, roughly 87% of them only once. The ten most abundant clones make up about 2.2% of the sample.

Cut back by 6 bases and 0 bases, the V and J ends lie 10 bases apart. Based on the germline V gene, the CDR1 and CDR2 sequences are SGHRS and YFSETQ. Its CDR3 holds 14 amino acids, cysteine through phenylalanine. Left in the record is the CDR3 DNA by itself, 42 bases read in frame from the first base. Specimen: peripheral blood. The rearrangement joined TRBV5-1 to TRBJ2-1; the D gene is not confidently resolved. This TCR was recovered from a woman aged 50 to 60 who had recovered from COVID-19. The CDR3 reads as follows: CASNRVGSYNEQFF. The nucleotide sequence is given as TGCGCCAGCAATAGAGTCGGCTCCTACAATGAGCAGTTCTTC.